This T cell receptor (beta chain) was documented in a study of blood T cell repertoires in COVID-19 (dated by TCRdb to about 2020). For the wider study: Samples covering the acute and convalescent phases of COVID-19 were provided by collaborators in the United States, Italy and Spain. The prospective study material was composed of cDNA or gDNA derived from T cells, B-cell-depleted T cells, or PBMCs. Nearly every sample came with metadata listing a de-identified subject ID, COVID-19 status, age in years and sex. Where available, HLA class I and class II types were obtained from metadata supplied by the sample provider rather than from assay-based typing. Samples came from the ongoing ImmuneRACE study (first 160 participants) plus 1,254 subjects from 6 global collaborators. The repertoires were released in a freely available public database meant as a resource for research on the immune response to SARS-CoV-2. Deeply sampled blood TCRbeta repertoires from subjects exposed to, actively infected with, or recovered from COVID-19 were included in the dataset. Here is what the overall study found, with its caveats: How much clinical and demographic metadata was included differed by source and by participant, and the metadata was provided uncurated.

With regard to this clone: Its antigen has not been determined. No qualities accompany the bases; no much larger clone lies one base away.

TCRbeta CDR3 regions were amplified from genomic DNA using the immunoSEQ Assay, a bias-controlled multiplex PCR. Regarding the original processing steps: The number of nucleated cells in each sample was estimated from the amplification of reference gene primers within the assay. To quantify the absolute abundance of each unique TCRbeta CDR3 rearrangement, sequence reads were collapsed and filtered. Productive Simpson clonality was computed per sample as the square root of Simpson's diversity index over productive rearrangements. Drawn from immuneACCESS, this table holds only the in-frame rearrangements with V and J called that TCRdb kept. Clones are partly lost; checked studies trace under half to an unresolved V gene and leave the rest unexplained. V, J and clone size derive from that table, while D and trimming were established from the DNA sequence. This sample comprises about 270,000 clones, approximately 83% of them detected only once. The ten largest clones represent 10% to 15% of the sample.

CDR1 and CDR2 are drawn from the germline V gene (reference sequence): MNHEY, SMNVEV. There are 15 amino acids in the CDR3, from cysteine to phenylalanine inclusive. Left in the record is the CDR3 DNA by itself, 45 bases read in frame from the first base. After removal of 6 bases from V and 0 bases from J, the junction retains 5 bases not matched to a gene. Collaborating institutions collected whole blood in K2EDTA tubes following their own protocols. For TCRbeta analysis, collaborators shipped samples as frozen whole blood, isolated PBMCs, or DNA extracted from either of those sample types. Material: peripheral blood. This clonotype originated in a human donor in a cohort sampled during active COVID-19. The rearrangement joined TRBV27 to TRBJ1-1; the central 9 bases match TRBD1. The CDR3 is CASRPTGGLNTEAFF. The nucleotides read TGTGCCAGCAGGCCTACAGGGGGCCTGAACACTGAAGCTTTCTTT.